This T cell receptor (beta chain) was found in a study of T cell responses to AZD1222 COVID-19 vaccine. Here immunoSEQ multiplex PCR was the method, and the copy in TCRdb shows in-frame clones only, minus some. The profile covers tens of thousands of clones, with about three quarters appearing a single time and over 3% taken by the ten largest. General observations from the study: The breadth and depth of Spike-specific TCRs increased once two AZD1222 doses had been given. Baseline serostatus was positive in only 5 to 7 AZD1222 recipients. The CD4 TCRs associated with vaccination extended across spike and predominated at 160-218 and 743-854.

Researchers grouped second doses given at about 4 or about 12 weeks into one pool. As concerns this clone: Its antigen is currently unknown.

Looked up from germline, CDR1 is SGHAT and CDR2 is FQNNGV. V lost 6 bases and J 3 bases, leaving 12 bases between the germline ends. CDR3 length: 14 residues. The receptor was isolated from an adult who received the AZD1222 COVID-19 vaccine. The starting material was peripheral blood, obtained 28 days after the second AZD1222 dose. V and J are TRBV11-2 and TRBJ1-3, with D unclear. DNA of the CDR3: TGTGCCAGCAGTCCAGGTCTTGATGGAAACACCATATATTTT. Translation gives CASSPGLDGNTIYF.